The 24 T cell receptor beta chains listed next were all sequenced from one sample in a study of cytomegalovirus exposure and HLA in healthy donors. Sequencing was performed with immunoSEQ multiplex PCR; in TCRdb, only in-frame clones are kept and a portion is missing. The sample carries around 150,000 clones, about 89% recorded once. Sequences were obtained from PBMCs. The source of these receptors is a woman aged 18-29 years in good health and CMV-seropositive.

The chain is built from TRBV6-6 and TRBJ2-5, with D perhaps matching TRBD1 (6 bases). Germline values: CDR1 MNHNY, CDR2 SVGAGI (reference sequence). This CDR3 comprises 15 residues. The V end lost 2 bases, the J end lost 4 bases, and 14 bases lay between the germline ends. The CDR3 spells CASSYRDNRRETQYF. Here the CDR3 DNA reads TGTGCCAGCAGTTACAGGGACAACCGTCGAGAGACCCAGTACTTC.

CDR3 sequence: CASSGTGNYNEQFF. Here the CDR3 DNA reads TGTGCCAGCTCTGGGACAGGGAATTACAATGAGCAGTTCTTC. The V and J genes are TRBV2 and TRBJ2-1, with 9 bases that match TRBD1. CDR1 is SNHLY and CDR2 is FYNNEI in the germline V gene. The V and J ends lost 8 bases and 4 bases, in that order; junction bases with no gene match: 6. The CDR3 spans 14 residues.

The gene calls are TRBV28 and TRBJ1-1; D is perhaps TRBD1 (6 bases). This CDR3 has 13 amino acids. V was trimmed by 8 bases and J by 0 bases, leaving 10 bases between them. Per germline, CDR1 MDHEN and CDR2 SYDVKM. The CDR3: CASGRQVNTEAFF. Here the CDR3 DNA reads TGTGCCAGCGGCCGACAGGTGAACACTGAAGCTTTCTTT.

The CDR3 DNA is TGTGCCAGCAGCTTAGTAGGGACAGGGAGTCAGCCCCAGCATTTT. Its translation is CASSLVGTGSQPQHF. The V gene is TRBV7-2, the J gene TRBJ1-5, with TRBD1 matching over 9 bases. This CDR3 spans 15 amino acids. V dropped 1 base and J dropped 6; count of bases not matched to a gene: 4. Germline V gene sequence: CDR1 SGHTA, CDR2 FQGNSA.

The V call is TRBV28, the J call TRBJ2-7; TRBD1 is a possible D gene (6 bases). Trimming took off 5 bases at V and 1 base at J, with 15 bases between the two ends. The CDR3 loop spans 15 amino acids. Germline CDR1 reads MDHEN; CDR2 reads SYDVKM. The CDR3, as DNA: TGTGCCAGCAGTACGCCCCGACAGGTTTCCTACGAGCAGTACTTC. Its protein is CASSTPRQVSYEQYF.

Of note for this clone: The sample has other DNA sequences that encode this CDR3 too. The CDR3 protein is CASSLNYQETQYF. For the CDR3, the DNA is TGCGCCAGCAGCTTGAACTACCAAGAGACCCAGTACTTC. This rearrangement joins TRBV5-1 to TRBJ2-5; D uncertain. The CDR3 has 13 residues. Trimming stripped 1 base from V and 0 bases from J, with 4 bases between. Germline loops: CDR1 SGHRS, CDR2 YFSETQ.

This chain uses TRBV4-2 with TRBJ2-7; D not resolved. Trimming cost V 1 base and J 4 bases, with 5 bases left between them. The CDR3 sequence is 12 residues long. Germline loops: CDR1 LGHNA, CDR2 YNFKEQ. CDR3 in DNA: TGTGCCAGCAGCCAAGCCGGGTACGAGCAGTACTTC. It encodes CASSQAGYEQYF.

The rearrangement uses TRBV15 and TRBJ2-3; 7 bases are shared with TRBD1. This CDR3 has 17 residues. Germline lookup yields CDR1 LNHNV and CDR2 YYDKDF (reference sequence). Trimming at V came to 0 bases and at J to 2 bases, leaving 8 bases not matched to a gene. CDR3 bases: TGTGCCACCAGCAGAGATCTTCAGGGGGTTTCCACAGATACGCAGTATTTT. As protein: CATSRDLQGVSTDTQYF.

A single count supports this clone. The chain uses TRBV28 and TRBJ2-1, with a possible D match to TRBD1 (6 bases). CDR3 length equals 13 residues. V was cut by 6 bases and J by 8 bases, with 14 bases left in between. Germline-derived CDR1 and CDR2 are MDHEN and SYDVKM. The chain's CDR3 is CASRRAGAHEQFF. CDR3 DNA: TGTGCCAGCAGAAGGGCAGGGGCGCATGAGCAGTTCTTC.

The chain combines TRBV28 with TRBJ2-3; no reliable D call. V lost 4 bases to trimming and J lost 4 bases, with 12 bases between them. Per germline, CDR1 MDHEN and CDR2 SYDVKM. The CDR3 sequence is 14 residues long. CDR3 nucleotide sequence: TGTGCCAGCAGTTCCTATAGCCTCCCAGATACGCAGTATTTT. Translation gives CASSSYSLPDTQYF.

There are a few counts of this clone. The chain links TRBV7-6 to TRBJ1-5, with TRBD1 matching over 10 bases. The germline CDR1 and CDR2 sequences are SGHVS and FNYEAQ. This CDR3 is built from 17 residues. The trim removed 1 base at V and 1 base at J, leaving 4 bases unmatched. CDR3: CASSLDGQGESNQPQHF. The CDR3 coding sequence is TGTGCCAGCAGCTTAGATGGACAGGGGGAAAGCAATCAGCCCCAGCATTTT.

The gene calls are TRBV4-3 and TRBJ2-2; D might be TRBD1 (6 bases). The V end lost 5 bases, the J end lost 5 bases, and 9 bases lay between the germline ends. This CDR3 is built from 13 residues. The germline V gene encodes CDR1 LGHNA and CDR2 YSLEER. The CDR3 here is CASSSQGTGELFF. The CDR3 coding sequence is TGCGCCAGCAGCTCACAGGGTACCGGGGAGCTGTTTTTT.

The V and J genes are TRBV2 and TRBJ2-7, with 11 bases lining up with TRBD2. Germline V gene sequence: CDR1 SNHLY, CDR2 FYNNEI. The CDR3 length is 15 residues. With V trimmed by 1 base and J by 2 bases, 1 base remained unmatched. The CDR3 coding sequence is TGTGCCAGCAGTGAAGTTAGCGGGAGGGCCTACGAGCAGTACTTC. Protein: CASSEVSGRAYEQYF.

This clone was seen a few times. The rearrangement uses TRBV27 and TRBJ1-5; no firm D call. The CDR3 totals 14 residues. Per the germline V gene, CDR1 is MNHEY and CDR2 is SMNVEV (reference sequence). Trimming took off 3 bases at V and 7 bases at J, with 13 bases between the two ends. As DNA, the CDR3 is TGTGCCAGCAGTTTGGCCGGGGTGCGGCAGCCCCAGCATTTT. This gives the protein CASSLAGVRQPQHF.

The chain has TRBV5-4 and TRBJ2-3; TRBD2 agrees at 9 bases. The ends lost 7 bases at V and 4 bases at J; junction bases unmatched: 13. Germline-derived CDR1 and CDR2 are SGHNT and YYREEE (reference sequence). This CDR3 spans 16 amino acids. The CDR3 loop is CASRDSGRVYSDTQYF. CDR3 in DNA: TGTGCCAGCCGGGATAGCGGGAGAGTGTATTCAGATACGCAGTATTTT.

This rearrangement joins TRBV2 to TRBJ2-7, with TRBD2 as a possible D gene (6 bases). The CDR3 spans 14 residues. Germline V gene lookup returns CDR1 SNHLY and CDR2 FYNNEI. Trimming took off 6 bases at V and 4 bases at J, with 16 bases between the two ends. CDR3 sequence reads: CASRTGLLRYEQYF. The CDR3, as DNA: TGTGCCAGCAGAACGGGACTGCTAAGGTACGAGCAGTACTTC.

This chain joins TRBV6-1 and TRBJ1-4; 9 bases match TRBD1. Germline CDR1 reads MNHNS; CDR2 reads SASEGT. The V and J ends lost 7 bases and 7 bases, in that order; junction bases with no gene match: 7. The CDR3 totals 14 residues. CDR3 nucleotides: TGTGCCAGCACCCCGGGACAGGGAGGTGAAAAACTGTTTTTT. It is translated as CASTPGQGGEKLFF.

The V call is TRBV30, the J call TRBJ2-5; TRBD2 matches at 11 bases. Germline assignment: CDR1 GTSNPN and CDR2 SVGIG (reference sequence). The CDR3 totals 16 residues. The junction had 5 bases not matched to a gene; V was cut back by 0 bases and J by 2 bases. CDR3 protein: CAWSVPGTSGQETQYF. CDR3 DNA: TGTGCCTGGAGTGTTCCCGGGACTAGCGGTCAAGAGACCCAGTACTTC.

This chain links TRBV21-1 with TRBJ2-1; TRBD2 is the table's D call, not checked against the DNA. TRBV21-1 is a documented pseudogene. The CDR3 extends over 18 amino acids. Here the CDR3 DNA reads TGTGCCAGCAGAGGACAGGGGGGACTAGCGGGAGGGTACAATGAGCAGTTCTTC. Translating it yields CASRGQGGLAGGYNEQFF.

The rearrangement joins TRBV6-1 to TRBJ2-7; a possible D gene is TRBD2 (5 bases). The V and J ends lost 4 bases and 4 bases respectively, with 11 bases between them. The CDR3 has 13 amino acids. Per the germline V gene, CDR1 is MNHNS and CDR2 is SASEGT. CDR3 bases: TGTGCCAGCAGTGCGACTAACCGTTACGAGCAGTACTTC. It codes for CASSATNRYEQYF.

The V gene is TRBV2, the J gene TRBJ1-3, with a tentative D call TRBD1 (6 bases). The CDR3 spans 13 residues. Germline CDR1 reads SNHLY; CDR2 reads FYNNEI. Trimming pared 6 bases from V and 4 bases from J, leaving 10 bases between. Here the CDR3 DNA reads TGTGCCAGCAGCTACACAGGGGGAAACACCATATATTTT. Amino acid sequence: CASSYTGGNTIYF.

This chain connects TRBV7-2 to TRBJ2-3; 7 bases fit TRBD2. Germline CDR1 reads SGHTA; CDR2 reads FQGNSA. After removal of 4 bases from V and 4 bases from J, the junction contained 11 bases not matched to a gene. This CDR3 is 16 amino acids long. The CDR3 loop is CASSSLSLATSDTQYF. CDR3 in DNA: TGTGCCAGCAGCTCGTTATCACTAGCGACTTCAGATACGCAGTATTTT.

The chain joins TRBV19 to TRBJ2-3; 11 bases align to TRBD2. CDR3 length: 16 residues. V lost 3 bases to trimming and J lost 1 base; unmatched junction nucleotides: 3. In germline, CDR1 is LNHDA, CDR2 SQIVND (reference sequence). The CDR3 DNA sequence: TGTGCCAGTAGTATCCTGACTAGCGGGGGCACAGATACGCAGTATTTT. Encoded protein: CASSILTSGGTDTQYF. Full variable domain (remainder filled in from reference TRBV19 and TRBJ2-3): DGGITQSPKYLFRKEGQNVTLSCEQNLNHDAMYWYRQDPGQGLRLIYYSQIVNDFQKGDIAEGYSVSREKKESFPLTVTSAQKNPTAFYLCASSILTSGGTDTQYFGPGTRLTVL.

The V and J genes are TRBV29-1 and TRBJ2-5, with D possibly matching TRBD1 (5 bases). Trimming left V 5 bases short and J 5 bases short, with 15 bases between. Germline V gives CDR1 SQVTM, CDR2 ANQGSEA. The CDR3 totals 13 residues. This CDR3 is CSVLQAPRETQYF. DNA of the CDR3: TGCAGCGTTTTACAGGCTCCCCGGGAGACCCAGTACTTC.